A single sample gave rise to the 20 T cell receptor beta chains below, sequenced in a study of shared clonotypes between healthy human individuals. The naive CD8 subset, CD45RO-negative cells positively selected for CCR7, excluded terminally differentiated effector memory CD45RA+ cells. Here immunoSEQ multiplex PCR was the method, and the copy in TCRdb shows in-frame clones only, minus some. The profile covers hundreds of thousands of clones, with 95% appearing a single time and about 0.11% taken by the ten largest. Sequenced input: naive CD8+ T cells sorted from blood. The receptors stem from a woman aged 25 to 45 in good health.

Concerning this clone itself: Other nucleotide sequences in the sample specify the same CDR3. The rearrangement joins TRBV5-1 to TRBJ2-7; 10 nucleotides match TRBD2. CDR1 is SGHRS and CDR2 is YFSETQ in the germline V gene. With V trimmed by 4 bases and J by 2 bases, 3 bases remained unmatched. The CDR3 totals 14 residues. Here the CDR3 DNA reads TGCGCCAGCAGCCTTGGGACTAGCGCCTACGAGCAGTACTTC. This codes for CASSLGTSAYEQYF.

V is TRBV6-5 and J is TRBJ2-7; 10 bases are a match to TRBD2. CDR3 size: 14 residues. With 5 bases clipped from V and 1 base from J, the junction kept 2 bases outside the gene matches. Germline values: CDR1 MNHEY, CDR2 SVGAGI. CDR3 sequence (DNA): TGTGCCAGCAGTAAGACTAGCGGGTCCTACGAGCAGTACTTC. This gives the protein CASSKTSGSYEQYF.

The rearrangement links TRBV7-9 to TRBJ1-2; TRBD1 might be the D (6 bases). The V gene lost 2 bases and the J gene lost 11 bases, with 24 bases spanning the gap. Looked up from germline, CDR1 is SEHNR and CDR2 is FQNEAQ (reference sequence). This CDR3 region has 16 residues. The CDR3 bases are TGTGCCAGCAGCTTAACCTCCTCGGGACACCCGAGGGGGTACACCTTC. It yields the protein CASSLTSSGHPRGYTF.

Remarks on this clone: The same CDR3 can be traced to other DNA sequences in this sample. The CDR3 reads CASSLSGDTEAFF. In DNA form, the CDR3 reads TGTGCCAGCAGTTTATCAGGGGACACTGAAGCTTTCTTT. The rearrangement uses TRBV27 and TRBJ1-1, with D maybe TRBD1 (5 bases). Trimming left V 0 bases short and J 3 bases short, with 5 bases between. Germline CDR1 is MNHEY and CDR2 is SMNVEV (reference sequence). The CDR3 covers 13 residues.

This chain joins TRBV7-9 and TRBJ2-3; D unresolved. V dropped 5 bases and J dropped 4 bases, with 19 bases sitting between them. The V gene's germline CDR1 is SEHNR and CDR2 FQNEAQ (reference sequence). CDR3 length: 16 residues. DNA of the CDR3: TGTGCCAGCAGCGACCTTGAGCGCCCATTGGCAGATACGCAGTATTTT. It yields the protein CASSDLERPLADTQYF. Full variable domain (remainder filled in from reference TRBV7-9 and TRBJ2-3): DTGVSQNPRHKITKRGQNVTFRCDPISEHNRLYWYRQTLGQGPEFLTYFQNEAQLEKSRLLSDRFSAERPKGSFSTLEIQRTEQGDSAMYLCASSDLERPLADTQYFGPGTRLTVL.

V gene TRBV5-4 combines with J gene TRBJ2-5; D uncertain. The closer fit of TRBJ2-7 to the DNA end suggests the J call may be wrong. The CDR3 runs to 16 residues. The germline V gene encodes CDR1 SGHNT and CDR2 YYREEE (reference sequence). CDR3 in amino acids: CASSLDTTRFIDEQYF. In DNA, the CDR3 is TGTGCCAGCAGCTTGGACACGACGCGATTCATCGACGAGCAGTACTTC.

The rearrangement uses TRBV28 and TRBJ2-5, with D perhaps TRBD1 (7 bases). The DNA end is more similar to TRBJ2-7, so the J call may be wrong. Germline loops: CDR1 MDHEN, CDR2 SYDVKM. CDR3 size: 14 residues. The CDR3 reads CASRRAGQSYEQYF. The CDR3, as DNA: TGTGCCAGCAGGAGGGCGGGACAGTCCTACGAGCAGTACTTC.

The V gene is TRBV7-9, the J gene TRBJ2-7, with 9 positions matching TRBD2. With 6 bases clipped from V and 6 bases from J, the junction kept 6 bases outside the gene matches. Germline CDR1 and CDR2: SEHNR and FQNEAQ (reference sequence). CDR3 length equals 13 residues. The CDR3 bases are TGTGCCAGCAGTTCGGGACTAGCATCCGAGCAGTACTTC. It specifies CASSSGLASEQYF.

The chain joins TRBV14 to TRBJ2-7, with a possible D match to TRBD2 (6 bases). V lost 0 bases to trimming and J lost 5 bases, with 8 bases between them. CDR1 and CDR2 from the germline V gene are SGHDN and FVKESK. The CDR3 sequence is 13 residues long. In DNA form, the CDR3 reads TGTGCCAGCAGCCAAGATTGGGGGGACGAGCAGTACTTC. This codes for CASSQDWGDEQYF.

The rearrangement uses TRBV28 and TRBJ2-1; 7 bases align to TRBD1. Germline V gene sequence: CDR1 MDHEN, CDR2 SYDVKM. V dropped 5 bases and J dropped 3; count of bases not matched to a gene: 7. The CDR3 extends over 15 amino acids. This chain's CDR3 is CASSPDRALYNEQFF. CDR3 DNA sequence: TGTGCCAGCAGTCCTGACAGGGCCCTCTACAATGAGCAGTTCTTC.

CDR3 sequence reads: CASSPSWGPQTYEQYF. The DNA of the CDR3 is TGTGCCAGCAGTCCGTCTTGGGGACCCCAAACCTACGAGCAGTACTTC. This sequence joins TRBV27 and TRBJ2-7, with D perhaps being TRBD1 or TRBD2 (5 bases each). Germline loops: CDR1 MNHEY, CDR2 SMNVEV (reference sequence). This CDR3 has 16 residues. V shed 5 bases and J shed 2 bases, with 19 bases lying between them.

The chain is built from TRBV27 and TRBJ1-1; TRBD1 matches 12 bases. The V gene end was trimmed by 4 bases and the J gene end by 10 bases; junction bases not matched to a gene: 13. CDR3 length: 16 amino acids. The germline gives CDR1 MNHEY, CDR2 SMNVEV (reference sequence). CDR3 sequence (DNA): TGTGCCAGCAGTTCCCTCCCCGGGACAGGGGGCGATCGAGCTTTCTTT. This gives the protein CASSSLPGTGGDRAFF.

This clone was seen just once. V is TRBV6-1 and J is TRBJ2-7; perhaps TRBD1 as D (6 bases). CDR3 length equals 17 residues. The germline V gene has CDR1 MNHNS and CDR2 SASEGT. The V and J ends lost 0 bases and 3 bases respectively, with 18 bases between them. This CDR3 reads CASSEAWVVDSYYEQYF. Here the CDR3 DNA reads TGTGCCAGCAGTGAAGCATGGGTCGTGGACAGTTACTACGAGCAGTACTTC.

J is TRBJ1-1 and V is TRBV5-1; D remains unclear. The V end was cut by 6 bases, the J end by 2 bases, with 11 bases between. From germline, CDR1 is SGHRS and CDR2 YFSETQ. The CDR3 spans 13 residues. The DNA of the CDR3 is TGCGCCAGCAATTCGAACAGTAACACTGAAGCTTTCTTT. Protein sequence: CASNSNSNTEAFF.

Here the CDR3 DNA reads TGTGCCACCAGCAGAGATCAAGAGGGGGACGAGCAGTACTTC. Protein sequence: CATSRDQEGDEQYF. The chain recombines TRBV15 with TRBJ2-7; tentative D call: TRBD1 (6 bases). CDR3 length equals 14 residues. With 0 bases removed from V and 5 bases from J, the gap between germline ends came to 11 bases. Germline CDR1 reads LNHNV; CDR2 reads YYDKDF (reference sequence).

The chain employs TRBV13 and TRBJ1-3; D is perhaps TRBD1 (5 bases). There are 14 residues in the CDR3. V lost 1 base and J lost 5, with 9 bases in between. Germline CDR1 reads PRHDT; CDR2 reads FYEKMQ (reference sequence). The CDR3 DNA is TGTGCCAGCAGCTTAGCCCAGGGACGAAACACCATATATTTT. Translating gives CASSLAQGRNTIYF.

Worth noting for this clone: This CDR3 is also generated by other DNA sequences in the sample. This chain links TRBV29-1 with TRBJ1-1; D is uncertain. CDR3 size: 10 residues. In germline, CDR1 is SQVTM, CDR2 ANQGSEA. V was pared by 2 bases and J by 5 bases, with 3 bases between. The CDR3 DNA follows: TGCAGCGTTGAAAATACTGAAGCTTTCTTT. As protein: CSVENTEAFF.

V is TRBV30 and J is TRBJ2-5; 7 nucleotides align to TRBD2. The CDR3 has 15 residues. Germline CDR1 and CDR2: GTSNPN and SVGIG (reference sequence). The V gene end was trimmed by 0 bases and the J gene end by 1 base; junction bases not matched to a gene: 5. The CDR3 loop reads CAWSVAASGQETQYF. The CDR3 nucleotides read TGTGCCTGGAGTGTAGCGGCTAGCGGCCAAGAGACCCAGTACTTC.

The rearrangement uses TRBV6-5 and TRBJ1-1; 7 nucleotides line up with TRBD1. This CDR3 contains 14 residues. From germline, CDR1 is MNHEY and CDR2 SVGAGI. V lost 0 bases to trimming and J lost 7 bases; unmatched junction nucleotides: 5. CDR3 loop: CASSYSEAGGEAFF. The CDR3 DNA is TGTGCCAGCAGTTACTCCGAGGCAGGGGGTGAAGCTTTCTTT.

This clone was recorded only once. The V gene is TRBV27, the J gene TRBJ1-5; a weak D match, TRBD1 (5 bases). The CDR3 extends over 15 amino acids. The V end lost 5 bases, the J end lost 0 bases, and 11 bases lay between the germline ends. Germline CDR1 is MNHEY and CDR2 is SMNVEV (reference sequence). Written as DNA, the CDR3 is TGTGCCAGCAGTCCCGGGGCGTATAGCAATCAGCCCCAGCATTTT. Its translation is CASSPGAYSNQPQHF.